This T cell receptor (beta chain) stems from a study of blood T cell repertoires in COVID-19. Only one count was recorded for this clone. Original methodology: It was from reference gene primer amplification that nucleated cell counts were estimated. Sequencing was performed with immunoSEQ multiplex PCR; in TCRdb, only in-frame clones are kept and a portion is missing. From that table come the V and J calls and clone size; the DNA was used to work out D and trimming. This table holds about 310,000 clones, around nine tenths found once. Losses at the gene ends were 6 bases for V and 1 base for J; bases not matched to a gene: 8. CDR3 size: 15 residues. Germline V gene data show CDR1 as MNHEY and CDR2 as SVGAGI.

The sequenced sample was PBMCs or T cells enriched from blood (not recorded which). This sequence originates from a man aged 55-75 years who had recovered from COVID-19. The gene calls are TRBV6-5 and TRBJ2-7, with 8 bases identical to TRBD2. CDR3 nucleotides: TGTGCCAGCAGACTAACTAGCGGCACTTCCTACGAGCAGTACTTC. Residues: CASRLTSGTSYEQYF.